The clone carrying this T cell receptor (beta chain) was observed a handful of times. A read error is possible here, since a much larger clone lies one base away. Other DNA sequences in this sample translate to the same CDR3. This record belongs to a study of metastatic and nonmetastatic thyroid tumors. Using MiXCR, TCRdb reanalyzed the PCR reads. The sample has about 93,000 clones; 9.5% to 15% are singletons. Treatment of any kind had been given to no patient before thyroid surgery. The junction had 8 bases not matched to a gene; V was cut back by 4 bases and J by 9 bases. Germline V lookup: CDR1 SQVTM, CDR2 ANQGSEA. CDR3 size: 12 residues.

The sequenced sample was blood. The chain is built from TRBV29-1 and TRBJ2-7; TRBD1 matches at 8 bases. The origin of this receptor is a female donor with papillary thyroid cancer or a benign thyroid nodule (not recorded which). Some clones in this sample may be carry-over from other donors' samples. CDR3 DNA: TGCAGCGTTGCACAGACAGGGGTCGGGCAGTACTTC. Translated: CSVAQTGVGQYF.